Listed here are 17 T cell receptor beta chains from one sample, sequenced in a study of control samples from healthy donors and cancer patients. Assay used: immunoSEQ multiplex PCR; TCRdb lists only in-frame clones, some missing. The sample shows about 160,000 clones, less than 95% of them seen only once. The sample taken for sequencing was PBMCs. The receptors were sampled from a man between 60 and 70 years old with colorectal cancer.

This clone was recorded only once. V and J are TRBV5-6 and TRBJ2-1; D gene unclear. Per the germline V gene, CDR1 is SGHDT and CDR2 is YYEEEE. The CDR3 contains 13 residues. Trimming removed 0 bases from V and 4 bases from J, with 5 bases in between. CDR3 in DNA: TGTGCCAGCAGCTTGGGAGGTTACAATGAGCAGTTCTTC. Protein: CASSLGGYNEQFF.

The chain employs TRBV12-3 or TRBV12-4 and TRBJ1-1, with unresolved D. The CDR3 consists of 13 residues. Deletions cut 6 bases from V and 1 base from J, with 9 bases between. The CDR3 spells CASRKGRNTEAFF. As DNA, the CDR3 is TGTGCCAGCAGAAAAGGACGGAACACTGAAGCTTTCTTT.

The chain links TRBV18 to TRBJ1-2; maybe TRBD1 (5 bases). The germline V gene encodes CDR1 KGHSH and CDR2 LQKENI. V was trimmed by 0 bases and J by 2 bases, leaving 10 bases between them. The CDR3 sequence is 15 residues long. CDR3 sequence reads: CASSPPPGSNYGYTF. The CDR3 bases are TGTGCCAGCTCACCACCGCCAGGGTCAAACTATGGCTACACCTTC.

V is TRBV30 and J is TRBJ2-7; D remains unclear. In germline, CDR1 is GTSNPN, CDR2 SVGIG (reference sequence). V lost 0 bases and J lost 10, with 22 bases in between. CDR3 length equals 15 residues. DNA for the CDR3: TGTGCCTGGAGTGTAGTATCAGGTGTTGTGTCAGCCCAGTACTTC. Translation gives CAWSVVSGVVSAQYF.

This clone was observed a single time. The chain combines TRBV11-2 with TRBJ2-7; no firm D call. V lost 0 bases and J lost 0, with 12 bases in between. The CDR3 is made up of 16 amino acids. From germline, CDR1 is SGHAT and CDR2 FQNNGV. The CDR3 spells CASSLEGPGVSYEQYF. CDR3 in DNA: TGTGCCAGCAGCTTAGAAGGTCCCGGCGTCTCCTACGAGCAGTACTTC.

V is TRBV5-4 and J is TRBJ1-5; D uncertain. Trimming left V 0 bases short and J 1 base short, with 2 bases between. CDR1 and CDR2 (germline): SGHNT, YYREEE (reference sequence). CDR3 length: 13 residues. CDR3 sequence: CASSLGSNQPQHF. Here the CDR3 DNA reads TGTGCCAGCAGCTTGGGAAGCAATCAGCCCCAGCATTTT.

The chain links TRBV6-5 to TRBJ1-5; D not resolved. Looked up from germline, CDR1 is MNHEY and CDR2 is SVGAGI. Trimming left V 8 bases short and J 11 bases short, with 22 bases between. The CDR3 contains 14 residues. The CDR3 loop reads CASAPETPGHAQHF. DNA of the CDR3: TGTGCCAGCGCGCCGGAGACACCCGGTCACGCCCAGCATTTT.

The chain has TRBV7-2 and TRBJ1-3; D is unresolved. With 7 bases removed from V and 4 bases from J, the gap between germline ends came to 11 bases. The CDR3 runs to 13 residues. Germline CDR1 reads SGHTA; CDR2 reads FQGNSA. CDR3 nucleotides: TGTGCCAGCACCTTCCCCGCAGGAAACACCATATATTTT. Encoded protein: CASTFPAGNTIYF.

The V call is TRBV7-2, the J call TRBJ2-3; D may correspond to TRBD1 or TRBD2 (6 bases each). This CDR3 has 14 amino acids. Deletions cut 2 bases from V and 10 bases from J, with 16 bases between. The V gene's germline CDR1 is SGHTA and CDR2 FQGNSA. The CDR3 DNA follows: TGTGCCAGCAGCTTAACGGGGGCGACAACTTCGCAGTATTTT. It is translated as CASSLTGATTSQYF. The full variable domain, its missing parts supplied by reference TRBV7-2 and TRBJ2-3, is GAGVSQSPSNKVTEKGKDVELRCDPISGHTALYWYRQSLGQGLEFLIYFQGNSAPDKSGLPSDRFSAERTGGSVSTLTIQRTQQEDSAVYLCASSLTGATTSQYFGPGTRLTVL.

This chain connects TRBV27 to TRBJ1-1, with a weak D call TRBD1 (6 bases). Germline V CDR1 and CDR2: MNHEY, SMNVEV (reference sequence). This CDR3 contains 15 residues. Trimming removed 6 bases from V and 4 bases from J, with 18 bases in between. The CDR3 DNA sequence: TGTGCCAGCAGAGGGACGGGGGGCTTAGGCACTGAAGCTTTCTTT. Encoded protein: CASRGTGGLGTEAFF.

This chain joins TRBV7-4 and TRBJ2-2; D might be TRBD2 (6 bases). Germline CDR1 is SGHVT and CDR2 is SQSDAQ. The CDR3 loop spans 17 amino acids. V was pared by 5 bases and J by 0 bases, with 16 bases between. The CDR3 loop reads CASSGLRWGANTGELFF. The CDR3 DNA reads as TGTGCCAGCAGCGGGCTCAGGTGGGGGGCGAACACCGGGGAGCTGTTTTTT.

The sample holds one count of this clone. The chain uses TRBV9 and TRBJ2-7; weak D call: TRBD1 (6 bases). This CDR3 has 15 residues. V shed 0 bases and J shed 7 bases, with 17 bases lying between them. Germline loops: CDR1 SGDLS, CDR2 YYNGEE. DNA of the CDR3: TGTGCCAGCAGCGTAGGACAGGCACCCTATTCGGAGCAGTACTTC. Amino acid sequence: CASSVGQAPYSEQYF. Filled out from reference TRBV9 and TRBJ2-7, the complete variable domain reads DSGVTQTPKHLITATGQRVTLRCSPRSGDLSVYWYQQSLDQGLQFLIQYYNGEERAKGNILERFSAQQFPDLHSELNLSSLELGDSALYFCASSVGQAPYSEQYFGPGTRLTVT.

The chain links TRBV5-1 to TRBJ2-5, with D possibly called TRBD1 or TRBD2 (5 bases each). The V gene's germline CDR1 is SGHRS and CDR2 YFSETQ. Between the trimmed V and J ends, which lost 5 bases and 4 bases, there was a span of 9 bases. The CDR3 runs 12 residues. The CDR3 protein is CASSEGRETQYF. The CDR3 DNA reads TGCGCCAGCAGTGAGGGGAGAGAGACCCAGTACTTC.

This sequence joins TRBV7-2 and TRBJ2-3; 10 nucleotides match TRBD1. V lost 5 bases and J lost 3; bases outside the gene matches: 11. The germline CDR1 and CDR2 sequences are SGHTA and FQGNSA. The CDR3 is 17 amino acids. CDR3 protein: CASSPSRTGGRTDTQYF. CDR3 sequence (DNA): TGTGCCAGCAGCCCTTCGCGGACAGGGGGGAGGACAGATACGCAGTATTTT. Full variable domain (outside the CDR3, taken from reference TRBV7-2 and TRBJ2-3): GAGVSQSPSNKVTEKGKDVELRCDPISGHTALYWYRQSLGQGLEFLIYFQGNSAPDKSGLPSDRFSAERTGGSVSTLTIQRTQQEDSAVYLCASSPSRTGGRTDTQYFGPGTRLTVL.

This chain connects TRBV5-4 to TRBJ1-1; 7 bases line up with TRBD1. Germline V gene data show CDR1 as SGHNT and CDR2 as YYREEE (reference sequence). This CDR3 comprises 14 residues. The V and J ends lost 4 bases and 6 bases, in that order; junction bases with no gene match: 9. In DNA form, the CDR3 reads TGTGCCAGCAGCCTAAGGACAGGCGTCCCTGAAGCTTTCTTT. Its protein product is CASSLRTGVPEAFF.

This chain uses TRBV3-1 (or the pseudogene TRBV3-2) with TRBJ1-2; a possible D gene is TRBD1 (5 bases). Germline V gene data show CDR1 as LGHDT and CDR2 as YNNKEL (reference sequence). Trimming removed 6 bases from V and 7 bases from J, with 15 bases in between. This CDR3 is built from 13 residues. CDR3 sequence: CASRPGSSGGYTF. CDR3 coding DNA: TGTGCCAGCAGGCCAGGGTCCAGCGGTGGCTACACCTTC.

The chain links TRBV2 to TRBJ1-5; D possibly corresponds to TRBD1 (6 bases). Germline lookup yields CDR1 SNHLY and CDR2 FYNNEI. V shed 2 bases and J shed 7 bases, with 15 bases lying between them. The CDR3 runs to 15 residues. CDR3 loop: CASSERGRGGQPQHF. The CDR3 nucleotides read TGTGCCAGCAGTGAACGGGGCAGGGGCGGACAGCCCCAGCATTTT.